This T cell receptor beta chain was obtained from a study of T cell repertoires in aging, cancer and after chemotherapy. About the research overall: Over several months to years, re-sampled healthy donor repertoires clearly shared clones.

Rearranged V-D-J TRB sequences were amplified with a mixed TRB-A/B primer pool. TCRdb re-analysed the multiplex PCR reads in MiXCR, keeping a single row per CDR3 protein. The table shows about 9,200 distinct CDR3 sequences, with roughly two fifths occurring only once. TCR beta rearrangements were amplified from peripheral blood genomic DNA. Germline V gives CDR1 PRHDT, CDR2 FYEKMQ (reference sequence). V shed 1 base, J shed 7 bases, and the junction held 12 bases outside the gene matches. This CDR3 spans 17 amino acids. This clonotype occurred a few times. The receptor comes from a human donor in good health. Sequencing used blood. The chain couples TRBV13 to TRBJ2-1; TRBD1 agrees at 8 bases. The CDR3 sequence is CASSLVFRGRSQNEQFF. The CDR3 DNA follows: TGTGCCAGCAGCTTAGTTTTCAGGGGGCGTAGTCAGAATGAGCAGTTCTTC. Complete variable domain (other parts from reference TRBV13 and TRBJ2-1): AAGVIQSPRHLIKEKRETATLKCYPIPRHDTVYWYQQGPGQDPQFLISFYEKMQSDKGSIPDRFSAQQFSDYHSELNMSSLELGDSALYFCASSLVFRGRSQNEQFFGPGTRLTVL.